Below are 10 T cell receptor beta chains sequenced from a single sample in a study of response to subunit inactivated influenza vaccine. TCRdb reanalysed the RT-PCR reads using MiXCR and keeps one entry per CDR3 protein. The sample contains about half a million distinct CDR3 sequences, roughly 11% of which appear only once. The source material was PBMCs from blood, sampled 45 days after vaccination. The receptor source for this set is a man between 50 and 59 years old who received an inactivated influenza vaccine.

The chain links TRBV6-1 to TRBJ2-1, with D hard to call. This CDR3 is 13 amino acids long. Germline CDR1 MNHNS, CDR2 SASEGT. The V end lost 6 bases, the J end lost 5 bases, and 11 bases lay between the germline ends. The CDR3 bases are TGTGCCAGCAGGACGGCCTACGACAATGAGCAGTTCTTC. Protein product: CASRTAYDNEQFF.

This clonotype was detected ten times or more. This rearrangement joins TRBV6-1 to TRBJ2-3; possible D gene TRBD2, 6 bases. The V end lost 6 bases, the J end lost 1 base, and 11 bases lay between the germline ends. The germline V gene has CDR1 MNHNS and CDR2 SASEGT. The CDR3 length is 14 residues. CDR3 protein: CASRQPSGTDTQYF. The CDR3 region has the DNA TGTGCCAGCAGACAACCTAGCGGCACAGATACGCAGTATTTT.

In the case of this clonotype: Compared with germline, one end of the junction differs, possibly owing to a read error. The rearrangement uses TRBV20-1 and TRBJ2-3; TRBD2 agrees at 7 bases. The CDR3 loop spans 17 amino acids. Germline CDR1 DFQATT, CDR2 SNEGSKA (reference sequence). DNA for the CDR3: TGCTGTGCTAGAGATCTCAGTTTTGCGGGAGTTTCGGATACGCAGTATTTT. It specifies CCARDLSFAGVSDTQYF.

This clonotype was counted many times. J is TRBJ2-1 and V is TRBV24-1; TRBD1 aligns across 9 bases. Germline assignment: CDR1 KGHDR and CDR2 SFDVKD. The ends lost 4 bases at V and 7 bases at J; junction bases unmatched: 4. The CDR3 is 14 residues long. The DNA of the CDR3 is TGTGCCACCAGTGAGCAACAGGGGGCGAATGAGCAGTTCTTC. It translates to CATSEQQGANEQFF.

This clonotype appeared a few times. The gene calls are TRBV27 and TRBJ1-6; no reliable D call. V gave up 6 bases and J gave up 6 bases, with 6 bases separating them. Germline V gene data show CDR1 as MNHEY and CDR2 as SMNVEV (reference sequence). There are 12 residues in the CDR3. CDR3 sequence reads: CASSQLNSPLHF. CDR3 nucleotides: TGTGCCAGCAGCCAACTTAATTCACCCCTCCACTTT.

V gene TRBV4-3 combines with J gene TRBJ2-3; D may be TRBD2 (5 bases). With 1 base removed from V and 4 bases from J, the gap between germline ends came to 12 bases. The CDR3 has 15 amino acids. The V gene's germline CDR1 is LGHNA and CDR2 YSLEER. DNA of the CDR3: TGCGCCAGCAGCCAAGTGTGGCAGGAGGCAGATACGCAGTATTTT. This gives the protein CASSQVWQEADTQYF.

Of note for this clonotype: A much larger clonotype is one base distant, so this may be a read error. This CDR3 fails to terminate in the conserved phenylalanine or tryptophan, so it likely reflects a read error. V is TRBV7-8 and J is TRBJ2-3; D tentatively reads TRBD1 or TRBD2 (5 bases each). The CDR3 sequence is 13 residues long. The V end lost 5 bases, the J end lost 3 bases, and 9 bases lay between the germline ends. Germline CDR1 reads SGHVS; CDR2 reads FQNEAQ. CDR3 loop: CASSGGLTDTQYL. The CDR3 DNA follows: TGTGCCAGCAGCGGGGGTTTAACAGATACGCAGTATTTA.

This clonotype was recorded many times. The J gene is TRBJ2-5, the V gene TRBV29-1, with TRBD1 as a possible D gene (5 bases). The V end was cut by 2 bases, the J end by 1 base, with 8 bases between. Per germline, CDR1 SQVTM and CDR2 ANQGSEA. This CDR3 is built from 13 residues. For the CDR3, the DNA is TGCAGCGTTGAAAACAGGCTCCAAGAGACCCAGTACTTC. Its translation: CSVENRLQETQYF. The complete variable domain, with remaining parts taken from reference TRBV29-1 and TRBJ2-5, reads SAVISQKPSRDICQRGTSLTIQCQVDSQVTMMFWYRQQPGQSLTLIATANQGSEATYESGFVIDKFPISRPNLTFSTLTVSNMSPEDSSIYLCSVENRLQETQYFGPGTRLLVL.

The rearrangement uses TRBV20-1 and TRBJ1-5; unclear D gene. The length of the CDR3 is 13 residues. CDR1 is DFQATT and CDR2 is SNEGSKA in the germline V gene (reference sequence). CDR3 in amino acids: CSCSRWSNQPQHF. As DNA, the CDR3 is TGCAGCTGCTCAAGGTGGAGCAATCAGCCCCAGCATTTT.

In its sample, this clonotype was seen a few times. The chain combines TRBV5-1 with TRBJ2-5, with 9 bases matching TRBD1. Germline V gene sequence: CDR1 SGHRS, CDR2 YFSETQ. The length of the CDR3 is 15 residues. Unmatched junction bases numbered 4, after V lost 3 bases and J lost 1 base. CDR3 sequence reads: CASSSQTGGQETQYF. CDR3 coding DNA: TGCGCCAGCAGCTCGCAGACAGGGGGCCAAGAGACCCAGTACTTC.